This T cell receptor (beta chain) is drawn from a study of cytomegalovirus exposure and HLA in healthy donors. General study points: There were some V segments, including TRBV6-2 and TRBV6-3, excluded as indistinguishable.

In germline, CDR1 is SGDLS, CDR2 YYNGEE. This CDR3 is built from 16 residues. V lost 0 bases, J lost 0 bases, and 13 bases lay in between. As to this clone: What it binds is unknown.

In the PCR, 60 Vbeta and 13 Jbeta primers were used. TCRdb's copy holds only in-frame clones and misses some; the assay was immunoSEQ multiplex PCR. The table includes about 170,000 clones, over 75% detected once. The chain is built from TRBV9 and TRBJ2-7; possibly TRBD2 for D (6 bases). The clonotype originates from a female donor in good health and CMV-seronegative. Sample: PBMCs. The CDR3 sequence: CASSVGGTGVSYEQYF. The DNA for the CDR3 is TGTGCCAGCAGCGTAGGAGGGACGGGGGTCTCCTACGAGCAGTACTTC. Variable domain in full (rest from reference TRBV9 and TRBJ2-7): DSGVTQTPKHLITATGQRVTLRCSPRSGDLSVYWYQQSLDQGLQFLIQYYNGEERAKGNILERFSAQQFPDLHSELNLSSLELGDSALYFCASSVGGTGVSYEQYFGPGTRLTVT.